These T cell receptor beta chains were read from a single sample in a study of T cells in localized non-small cell lung cancer. Assay: immunoSEQ multiplex PCR; the TCRdb copy retains only in-frame clones and omits some. Seen here are roughly 4,000 clones, about 29% observed once, and the top ten hold approximately 8.5%. The input for sequencing was lung tumor tissue, taken before any cancer treatment. Every receptor here comes from a man aged 40-75 years with stage I lung adenocarcinoma. Each CDR3 is given with its conserved first and last residue. A D gene is named only where the DNA matches it firmly. A row's size may be missing; if present it is once, few, many or a size class.

clone size: few; D gene: TRBD1; V gene: TRBV6-8; J gene: TRBJ1-2; CDR3 protein: CASTRTGGDYYGYTF; CDR3 DNA: TGTGCCAGCACTAGGACAGGGGGGGACTACTATGGCTACACCTTC
clone size: NA; D gene: TRBD1; V gene: TRBV28; J gene: TRBJ1-3; CDR3 protein: CATIDRAGGNTIYF; CDR3 DNA: TGTGCCACCATCGACAGGGCGGGGGGAAACACCATATATTTT
clone size: NA; D gene: NA; V gene: TRBV6-8; J gene: TRBJ2-2; CDR3 protein: CASSYGLAVNTGELFF; CDR3 DNA: TGTGCCAGCAGTTACGGTTTGGCAGTGAACACCGGGGAGCTGTTTTTT
clone size: few; D gene: NA; V gene: TRBV9; J gene: TRBJ1-5; CDR3 protein: CASGSGPGEPQHF; CDR3 DNA: TGTGCCAGCGGTTCCGGGCCGGGGGAGCCCCAGCATTTT
clone size: NA; D gene: TRBD2; V gene: TRBV9; J gene: TRBJ2-5; CDR3 protein: CASSVAGGGETQYF; CDR3 DNA: TGTGCCAGCAGCGTAGCGGGAGGAGGGGAGACCCAGTACTTC
clone size: NA; D gene: NA; V gene: TRBV28; J gene: TRBJ1-3; CDR3 protein: CASSLRSFGNTIYF; CDR3 DNA: TGTGCCAGCAGTTTACGATCATTTGGAAACACCATATATTTT
clone size: once; D gene: TRBD2; V gene: TRBV18; J gene: TRBJ2-5; CDR3 protein: CASSPLGLAEETQYF; CDR3 DNA: TGTGCCAGCTCACCACTAGGGCTAGCGGAGGAGACCCAGTACTTC
clone size: NA; D gene: TRBD1; V gene: TRBV11-3; J gene: TRBJ1-1; CDR3 protein: CASSLGTGGTEGAFF; CDR3 DNA: TGTGCCAGCAGCTTAGGGACAGGGGGCACCGAGGGAGCTTTCTTT
clone size: NA; D gene: NA; V gene: TRBV19; J gene: TRBJ2-7; CDR3 protein: CASSMSSDRLYEQYF; CDR3 DNA: TGTGCCAGTAGTATGTCCTCGGACAGATTGTACGAGCAGTACTTC
clone size: NA; D gene: TRBD1; V gene: TRBV6-8; J gene: TRBJ1-1; CDR3 protein: CASQLTGDTEAFF; CDR3 DNA: TGTGCCAGCCAATTGACAGGGGATACTGAAGCTTTCTTT
clone size: NA; D gene: NA; V gene: TRBV6-8; J gene: TRBJ1-1; CDR3 protein: CASSFGNTEAFF; CDR3 DNA: TGTGCCAGCAGTTTTGGGAACACTGAAGCTTTCTTT
clone size: few; D gene: NA; V gene: TRBV18; J gene: TRBJ1-2; CDR3 protein: CASSPDRAYGYTF; CDR3 DNA: TGTGCCAGCTCACCAGACCGCGCCTATGGCTACACCTTC
clone size: NA; D gene: NA; V gene: TRBV28; J gene: TRBJ1-5; CDR3 protein: CASSFYLSGEKPQHF; CDR3 DNA: TGTGCCAGCAGTTTTTATTTGTCGGGGGAAAAGCCCCAGCATTTT
clone size: medium-sized; D gene: NA; V gene: TRBV11-3; J gene: TRBJ2-2; CDR3 protein: CASSPGDRWGELFF; CDR3 DNA: TGTGCCAGCAGCCCGGGGGACCGGTGGGGGGAGCTGTTTTTT
clone size: NA; D gene: TRBD1; V gene: TRBV11-3; J gene: TRBJ1-1; CDR3 protein: CASSRPDGQGPEAFF; CDR3 DNA: TGTGCCAGCAGCCGACCTGATGGACAGGGTCCTGAAGCTTTCTTT
clone size: NA; D gene: NA; V gene: TRBV29-1; J gene: TRBJ1-2; CDR3 protein: CSVALGQNYGYTF; CDR3 DNA: TGCAGCGTTGCTCTCGGACAGAACTATGGCTACACCTTC
clone size: NA; D gene: NA; V gene: TRBV28; J gene: TRBJ2-6; CDR3 protein: CASSEGRFGANVLTF; CDR3 DNA: TGTGCCAGCAGTGAAGGGAGGTTTGGGGCCAACGTCCTGACTTTC
clone size: few; D gene: TRBD1; V gene: TRBV11-3; J gene: TRBJ1-1; CDR3 protein: CASSLRTGITEAFF; CDR3 DNA: TGTGCCAGCAGCCTTCGGACAGGGATAACTGAAGCTTTCTTT
clone size: NA; D gene: NA; V gene: TRBV29-1; J gene: TRBJ1-1; CDR3 protein: CSVWTGNTEAFF; CDR3 DNA: TGCAGCGTTTGGACGGGGAACACTGAAGCTTTCTTT
clone size: few; D gene: NA; V gene: TRBV30; J gene: TRBJ2-5; CDR3 protein: CAWSVQVTAQETQYF; CDR3 DNA: TGTGCCTGGAGTGTACAAGTAACTGCGCAAGAGACCCAGTACTTC
clone size: few; D gene: NA; V gene: TRBV30; J gene: TRBJ2-7; CDR3 protein: CAWSGRDSKTYEQYF; CDR3 DNA: TGTGCCTGGAGTGGGCGGGACTCAAAAACCTACGAGCAGTACTTC
clone size: NA; D gene: NA; V gene: TRBV19; J gene: TRBJ2-3; CDR3 protein: CASSISRETQYF; CDR3 DNA: TGTGCCAGTAGTATATCTAGGGAAACGCAGTATTTT
clone size: NA; D gene: NA; V gene: TRBV30; J gene: TRBJ1-1; CDR3 protein: CAWRGPGARTEAFF; CDR3 DNA: TGTGCCTGGAGGGGGCCGGGGGCGCGAACTGAAGCTTTCTTT
clone size: NA; D gene: NA; V gene: TRBV29-1; J gene: TRBJ2-7; CDR3 protein: CSVEEAEREGTYEQYF; CDR3 DNA: TGCAGCGTTGAAGAGGCGGAGCGAGAAGGAACCTACGAGCAGTACTTC
clone size: NA; D gene: TRBD2; V gene: TRBV7-6; J gene: TRBJ2-3; CDR3 protein: CASSLGGGADTQYF; CDR3 DNA: TGTGCCAGCAGCCTGGGGGGAGGGGCAGATACGCAGTATTTT
clone size: NA; D gene: NA; V gene: TRBV18; J gene: TRBJ2-1; CDR3 protein: CASSPREQVYYNEQFF; CDR3 DNA: TGTGCCAGCTCACCACGCGAGCAGGTTTATTACAATGAGCAGTTCTTC
clone size: NA; D gene: NA; V gene: TRBV6-8; J gene: TRBJ1-1; CDR3 protein: CASRQGHDTEAFF; CDR3 DNA: TGTGCCAGCAGGCAGGGGCACGACACTGAAGCTTTCTTT
clone size: once; D gene: NA; V gene: TRBV29-1; J gene: TRBJ2-1; CDR3 protein: CSVELKEIHNEQFF; CDR3 DNA: TGCAGCGTCGAACTCAAGGAGATTCACAATGAGCAGTTCTTC
clone size: NA; D gene: TRBD2; V gene: TRBV6-8; J gene: TRBJ2-7; CDR3 protein: CAISGGGSSYEQYF; CDR3 DNA: TGTGCCATCAGTGGGGGGGGGAGCTCCTACGAGCAGTACTTC
clone size: NA; D gene: NA; V gene: TRBV19; J gene: TRBJ2-3; CDR3 protein: CASSILGTDTQYF; CDR3 DNA: TGTGCCAGTAGTATTTTGGGCACAGATACGCAGTATTTT
clone size: NA; D gene: TRBD1; V gene: TRBV6-8; J gene: TRBJ2-1; CDR3 protein: CASSYSLTGTGALNEQFF; CDR3 DNA: TGTGCCAGCAGTTACTCGTTAACCGGGACAGGGGCTCTGAATGAGCAGTTCTTC
clone size: NA; D gene: TRBD2; V gene: TRBV5-1; J gene: TRBJ2-1; CDR3 protein: CASSLGLAYYNEQFF; CDR3 DNA: TGCGCCAGCAGCTTGGGACTAGCGTACTACAATGAGCAGTTCTTC